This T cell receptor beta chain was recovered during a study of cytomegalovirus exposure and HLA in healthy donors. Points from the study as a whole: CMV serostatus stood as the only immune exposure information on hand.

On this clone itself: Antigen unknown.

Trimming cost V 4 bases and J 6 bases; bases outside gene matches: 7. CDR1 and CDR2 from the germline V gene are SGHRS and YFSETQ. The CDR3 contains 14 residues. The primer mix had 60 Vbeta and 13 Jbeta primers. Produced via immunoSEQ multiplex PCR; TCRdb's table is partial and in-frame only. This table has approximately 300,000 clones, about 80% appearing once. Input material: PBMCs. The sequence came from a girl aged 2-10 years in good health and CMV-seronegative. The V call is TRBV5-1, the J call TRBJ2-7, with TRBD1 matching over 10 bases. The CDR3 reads CASSEGQGLVEQYF. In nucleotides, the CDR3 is TGCGCCAGCAGCGAGGGACAGGGGTTGGTCGAGCAGTACTTC.